The TCR beta chain under discussion was sequenced for a study of shared clonotypes between healthy human individuals. Study details: Researchers assigned three CD4 naive, three CD4 memory, two CD8 naive and one CD8 memory plate to each donor. Whole-study findings and limits: Genetic and exposure-history diversity was limited by the few donors.

The J segment lost 6 bases and the V segment lost 3 bases, leaving 7 bases of the junction unmatched. The CDR3 extends over 15 amino acids. Germline V CDR1 and CDR2: SGHAT, FQNNGV. Of note for this clone: Its antigen is not known.

The repertoire was sequenced with immunoSEQ multiplex PCR; TCRdb's copy has only in-frame clones and lacks some. The table lists roughly 720,000 clones, 90% of them singletons. Both CD45RO+ cells and CCR7-negative CD45RA+ TemRA cells were combined to make up CD8 memory. Sequenced sample: memory CD8+ T cells from PBMCs. Subset reported: CD45RO+ cells pooled with CCR7-negative TemRA cells. The sequence was obtained from a man aged 18 to 29 in good health. Some clones in this sample may be carry-over from other donors' samples. This rearrangement joins TRBV11-2 to TRBJ1-2, with 10 nucleotides matching TRBD1. The CDR3 loop is CASSFPRGQGDGYTF. CDR3 nucleotide sequence: TGTGCCAGCAGCTTTCCACGAGGACAGGGGGATGGCTACACCTTC. Based on the CDR3 plus reference TRBV11-2 and TRBJ1-2, the full variable domain is EAGVAQSPRYKIIEKRQSVAFWCNPISGHATLYWYQQILGQGPKLLIQFQNNGVVDDSQLPKDRFSAERLKGVDSTLKIQPAKLEDSAVYLCASSFPRGQGDGYTFGSGTRLTVV.